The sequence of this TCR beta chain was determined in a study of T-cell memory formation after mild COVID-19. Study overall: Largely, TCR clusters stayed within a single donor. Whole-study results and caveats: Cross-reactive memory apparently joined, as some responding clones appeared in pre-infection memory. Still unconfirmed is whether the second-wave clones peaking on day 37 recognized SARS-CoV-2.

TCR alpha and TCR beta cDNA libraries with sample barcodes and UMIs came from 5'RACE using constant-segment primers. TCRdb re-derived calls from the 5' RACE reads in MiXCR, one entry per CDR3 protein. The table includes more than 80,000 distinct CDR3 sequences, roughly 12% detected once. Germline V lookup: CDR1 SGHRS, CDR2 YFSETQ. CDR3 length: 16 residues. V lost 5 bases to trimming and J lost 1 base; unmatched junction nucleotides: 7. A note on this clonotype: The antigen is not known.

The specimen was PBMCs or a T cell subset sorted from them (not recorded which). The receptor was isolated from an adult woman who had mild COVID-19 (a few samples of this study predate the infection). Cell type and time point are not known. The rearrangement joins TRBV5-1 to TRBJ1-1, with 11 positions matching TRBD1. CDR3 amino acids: CASSSGTGGKNTEAFF. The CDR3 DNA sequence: TGCGCCAGCAGTTCCGGGACAGGGGGGAAGAACACTGAAGCTTTCTTT.